This T cell receptor (beta chain) was obtained from a study of blood T cell repertoires in COVID-19. About the research overall: Samples taken during acute and convalescent COVID-19 were collected in the United States, Italy and Spain. Sources were T cells, B-cell-depleted T cells, or PBMCs; the material itself was cDNA or gDNA.

Original data processing: Reference gene primer amplification yielded estimated nucleated cell counts. The protocol was immunoSEQ multiplex PCR, while the TCRdb copy is restricted to in-frame clones and leaves out a portion. Clone size and V and J calls were adopted from that table, with D and trimming inferred from the DNA. The data contain about 95,000 clones, 81% of them singletons. In this sample, this clone turned up once. The CDR3 totals 15 residues. Per the germline V gene, CDR1 is SGHDN and CDR2 is FVKESK. V dropped 0 bases and J dropped 2 bases, with 10 bases sitting between them. The sequenced material came from peripheral blood. J is TRBJ1-2 and V is TRBV14; the D gene is possibly TRBD1 (5 bases). This receptor was taken from an elderly man with active or convalescent COVID-19. The CDR3 here is CASSQDRGGNYGYTF. Written as DNA, the CDR3 is TGTGCCAGCAGCCAAGATCGCGGGGGGAACTATGGCTACACCTTC.